This TCR beta chain is from a study of cytomegalovirus exposure and HLA in healthy donors (TCRdb year 2017). For the wider study: In an earlier analysis of around 540 of the donors, around 290 Gb of sequence data and some 100 million unique TCR beta sequences from 150 million to 200 million T cells were reported. Approximately 310 gigabases of sequencing data and approximately 92 million unique TCR sequences made up an early release that covered nearly 650 HLA-typed donors. Of the 300 to 400 genotyped donors, 65% to 90% fell in the genetic ancestry cluster associated with self-reported Caucasian donors. The study was designed to test whether signatures of past pathogen exposure could be identified by cataloging public T cell receptors. The study used immunosequencing to profile the T cell repertoires of more than 650 subjects and linked those repertoires to cytomegalovirus serostatus. In addition to the first cohort of 650 to 800 subjects, a separate validation cohort of 130 or so different subjects was used. To predict cytomegalovirus infection status, the study brought together high-throughput TCR immunosequencing, statistical association of individual TCRs with disease status, and machine learning. To study patterns of TCR occurrence, a later analysis re-analyzed previously published TCR beta repertoires from several hundred donors and added high-resolution HLA genotyping. In the later analysis, no new phenotypic data were used to find candidate immune exposures; instead, reliance was placed on TCR beta sequences and their occurrence across donors. In an earlier analysis of about 590 of the donors, high-throughput TCR beta sequencing was used to judge whether each TCR beta V gene segment behaved as functional or pseudogenic. Donor age, sex, ethnicity and CMV serostatus were compiled together with the repertoire data. In a later genetic analysis, genome-wide SNP genotypes for about 65% of the 666 donors were used, and that subset was treated as a discovery cohort. Every discovery cohort repertoire had been produced on one sequencing platform. HLA typing included class I and class II loci at four-digit resolution. Typing coverage differed by locus: A, B, C, DRB1 and DQB1 were typed in roughly 620-640 donors, DQA1 in 522, DPA1 in approximately 600, and DPB1 in roughly 450. About five DR-DQ haplotypes were treated as single units for association and clustering because of strong linkage in the cohort. Among roughly 370 genotyped donors of the cohort, an average of approximately 240,000 unique TCR beta nucleotide sequences were sequenced per donor, about a sixth of them non-productive. The study at large found these results: Because HLA typing was missing for some donors at each locus, association tests included only the typed subset. Most TCR sequences were observed very rarely across donors, whereas some public TCRs were present in many individuals. Correlated functional status among segregating V segments might be attributable to linkage disequilibrium, but an unknown experimental factor could not be ruled out. The study listed approximately 150 TCR beta chains as associated with cytomegalovirus. Compared with equally common non-associated chains, HLA-associated TCR beta chains in a later analysis were more clonally expanded and had lower generation probabilities. The sequencing pipeline was judged likely to have produced a cluster of highly shared sequence variants as a technical artifact. According to a later analysis, most CMV-associated TCR beta chains appeared to be HLA-restricted, and the HLA associations seemed to be driven largely by CMV exposure. The cohort was sequenced for TCR beta chains only, and without alpha or paired-chain data the features that could be detected were limited. Over 15 rarely observed V segments, including chromosome 9 orphons, were excluded from the earlier analysis of approximately 500 of the donors because counts were too low. A later analysis reported that several top co-occurrence clusters appeared linked to parvovirus B19, influenza, CMV and Epstein-Barr virus. Because the 87-base-pair reads could not distinguish some IMGT-functional V segments, including TRBV6-2 and TRBV6-3, those segments were excluded. Roughly uniform sequencing depth across donors was assumed in presence/absence analyses, although this assumption may not hold. In a later genetic analysis, a missense DCLRE1C variant was associated with V-gene and J-gene trimming of TCR beta chains, and the association was replicated in an independent cohort. When HLA alleles, especially DR and DQ, strongly co-occurred, TCR associations were difficult to assign to individual alleles. Broadly in line with IMGT annotations, most TCR beta V segments showed up in productive rearrangements about 87% or about 30% of the time in an earlier analysis of 450 to 750 of the donors. The only immune exposure information available for the cohort was CMV serostatus. In a later genetic analysis, fewer N-insertions in productive TCRs were reported among donors in an Asian-associated ancestry cluster than the roughly 700-donor mean. In vitro tests confirmed that a few of the cytomegalovirus-associated TCR beta chains recognize cytomegalovirus antigens. According to the authors, the approach could potentially be generalized to other disease states and immunological phenotypes. According to a later analysis, TCR association rates differed among HLA loci, with DRB1 alleles showing the most associated TCRs and HLA-C alleles showing the fewest. Specific HLA alleles were associated with 15,000 to 20,000 TCR beta sequences at a false discovery rate of 0.05 in a later analysis. Cytomegalovirus status was reported to be diagnosed by the classifier with high specificity and sensitivity in both the original and validation cohorts. A further reported finding was that TCR beta sequences accurately predicted the HLA-A and HLA-B alleles for most subjects in the first cohort.

Receptor libraries were prepared by the immunoSEQ multiplex PCR assay. The multiplex PCR relied on a mix of 60 forward primers for TCR Vbeta segments and 13 reverse primers for TCR Jbeta segments. The CDR3 region of rearranged TCR beta genes was amplified from genomic DNA by a multiplex PCR assay. The amplified TCR beta libraries were sequenced on the Illumina HiSeq System as 87-base-pair reads. Concerning the study's data processing: Across the 670 or so repertoires, a later analysis counted 80 million or so unique TCR beta chains, 9 million to 14 million of which were shared by at least two donors. A nearest-neighbor algorithm error-corrected the raw reads and collapsed the reads into unique sequences, merging closely related sequences to remove PCR and sequencing errors. To assign V, D and J gene segments, CDR3 sequences were aligned to IMGT reference sequences. Each retained sequence needed at least a six-nucleotide match to both a V gene segment and a J gene segment. Rearrangements were classified as productive when the CDR3 lacked stop codons and remained in frame with V and J, and all other rearrangements were classified as non-productive. CDR3 was defined by IMGT convention, running from the second conserved V-encoded cysteine to the conserved J-encoded phenylalanine. The earlier analysis of 550 to 650 of the donors excluded any sequence lacking an unambiguous match to a single V gene segment. In an earlier analysis of roughly 600 of the donors, a V segment was called functional when productive rearrangements were above 56.7%, and segregating when the standard deviation between donors exceeded 5%. A statistical classification framework was developed to diagnose cytomegalovirus status using the catalog of TCR beta chain sequences. V and J gene assignment, in a later analysis, came from comparing TCR nucleotide sequences with IMGT/GENE-DB human TR gene sequences. The TCRdist pipeline was used in a later analysis to assign CDR3 sequences and most-parsimonious VDJ recombination scenarios. In a later analysis, every TCR beta chain was defined by the combination of its CDR3 amino acid sequence and its V-gene family, and reads without a unique V-gene family were dropped. In a later analysis, 500 to 650 highly shared, low-generation-probability nucleotide sequences were removed to address suspected cross-contamination and a sequencing artifact. For each public chain, a later analysis derived a clonal expansion index from normalized ranks of inferred template counts within each repertoire. A later analysis computed generation probabilities with a VDJ recombination model fitted to out-of-frame rearrangements, and checked the results against IGoR. A later analysis scored TCR-TCR, TCR-HLA and TCR-CMV co-occurrence with hypergeometric tests, applying a repertoire-size bias correction to TCR pairs. False discovery rates were estimated in a later analysis by permuting HLA or CMV assignments 20 times. In a later analysis, co-occurring TCRs were grouped using DBSCAN, with TCRdist sequence similarity added in when clustering inside HLA-allele-positive subsets. Co-occurrence clustering excluded repertoires with fewer than 30,000 or more than 120,000 public chains, plus five with anomalous nucleotide sharing. Here the immuneACCESS table is served through TCRdb, limited to in-frame sequences with V and J called. Missing clones are a known gap in these copies; in checked studies unresolved V genes cover under half, and the rest lacks a known reason. V and J calls and clone size are copied from that table; D and trimming were computed from the DNA. This sample lists over 150,000 clones; 65% to 80% were detected once. The ten largest clones represent roughly 2.8% of the sample.

About this clone itself: There is no known antigen for this receptor. No much larger clone exists at a distance of one base, and base qualities are not known.

In total, fewer than 750 healthy bone marrow donors made up the cohort. At the time of sampling, every cohort member was nominally healthy, though immune exposures that went unrecorded were likely present. The donor was CMV seronegative and was included in the group of approximately 350 seronegative cohort members. Every donor gave a peripheral blood sample, and the peripheral blood mononuclear cells from that sample were used for TCR beta sequencing. Genomic DNA extraction from the blood cell samples was performed with the Qiagen DNeasy Blood Extraction Kit. The CDR3 measures 15 amino acids from cysteine to phenylalanine. Left in the record is the CDR3 DNA by itself, 45 bases read in frame from the first base. V drops 2 bases and J drops 0 bases, leaving 9 bases in between. The germline V gene encodes CDR1 SGHDT and CDR2 YYEEEE.

Material for sequencing was PBMCs. The sequence came from a man aged 18 to 30 in good health and CMV-seronegative. This sequence uses TRBV5-6 and TRBJ2-1; a confident D gene designation cannot be given. The CDR3 reads as follows: CASSFTLSSYNEQFF. The sequenced DNA is TGTGCCAGCAGCTTCACGCTTAGCTCCTACAATGAGCAGTTCTTC.